The 10 T cell receptor beta chains in this list originate from one sample, sequenced in a study of CD8 T cells in ankylosing spondylitis. These receptors' targets are unknown. TCRdb reprocessed the 5' RACE reads with MiXCR, giving one entry per CDR3 protein. The sample holds about 440,000 distinct CDR3 sequences, 17% seen once. Regarding the study as a whole: What seemed typical of ankylosing spondylitis blood was a TCR beta motif built from eight highly homologous variants.

The sample was blood, either unsorted or a sorted T cell fraction (not recorded which). The receptors shown here come from a male donor with ankylosing spondylitis.

This clonotype was picked up many times. The chain has TRBV4-3 and TRBJ2-7, with 10 nucleotides matching TRBD2. J lost 2 bases, V lost 1 base, and 2 bases had no gene match. Germline V gene lookup returns CDR1 LGHNA and CDR2 YSLEER. CDR3 length: 15 amino acids. CDR3 in amino acids: CASSQASGSTYEQYF. The CDR3 DNA reads TGCGCCAGCAGCCAAGCTAGCGGGAGTACCTACGAGCAGTACTTC.

This clonotype was seen a handful of times. The chain joins TRBV2 to TRBJ2-1; TRBD1 matches at 9 bases. Germline assignment: CDR1 SNHLY and CDR2 FYNNEI. J was trimmed by 7 bases and V by 3 bases; bases with no gene match: 7. The CDR3 runs to 15 residues. CDR3 in amino acids: CASSDVTGGANEQFF. CDR3 coding DNA: TGTGCCAGCAGTGATGTAACAGGGGGCGCGAATGAGCAGTTCTTC.

V usage is TRBV5-1 and J usage is TRBJ2-2; tentatively, D is TRBD1 (5 bases). V was pared by 0 bases and J by 4 bases, with 10 bases between. This CDR3 region has 15 residues. CDR1 is SGHRS, CDR2 YFSETQ, per germline. The CDR3 is CASSLDRPSTGELFF. As DNA, the CDR3 is TGCGCCAGCAGCTTGGACAGGCCGAGCACCGGGGAGCTGTTTTTT. The full variable domain, its missing parts supplied by reference TRBV5-1 and TRBJ2-2, is KAGVTQTPRYLIKTRGQQVTLSCSPISGHRSVSWYQQTPGQGLQFLFEYFSETQRNKGNFPGRFSGRQFSNSRSEMNVSTLELGDSALYLCASSLDRPSTGELFFGEGSRLTVL.

The chain links TRBV28 to TRBJ2-1; 8 bases align to TRBD2. Per germline, CDR1 MDHEN and CDR2 SYDVKM. The CDR3 covers 17 residues. Unmatched junction bases numbered 6, after V lost 2 bases and J lost 0 bases. DNA for the CDR3: TGTGCCAGCAGTTTAGGCGCGACTAGCGACTCCTACAATGAGCAGTTCTTC. Its protein product is CASSLGATSDSYNEQFF.

The sample holds a few counts of this clonotype. The chain joins TRBV20-1 to TRBJ2-5; D unclear. In germline, CDR1 is DFQATT, CDR2 SNEGSKA (reference sequence). V lost 3 bases to trimming and J lost 0 bases, with 5 bases between them. This CDR3 is 12 amino acids long. The CDR3 DNA follows: TGCAGTGCTAGCTACTACCAAGAGACCCAGTACTTC. This translates into CSASYYQETQYF.

In nucleotides, the CDR3 is TGTGCCAGCAGCGTAGGAATGGTCAGCACAGATACGCAGTATTTT. Amino acids: CASSVGMVSTDTQYF. The chain employs TRBV9 and TRBJ2-3; D is undetermined. Germline V CDR1 and CDR2: SGDLS, YYNGEE. V lost 0 bases and J lost 0, with 8 bases in between. The CDR3 runs 15 residues.

This clonotype occurred a few times. V and J are TRBV6-5 and TRBJ1-5; 8 bases fit TRBD1. Germline V gene data show CDR1 as MNHEY and CDR2 as SVGAGI. CDR3 length equals 16 residues. V shed 4 bases and J 6 bases; nucleotides not matched to a gene: 11. CDR3 region: CASSSHLDRDGQPQHF. DNA for the CDR3: TGTGCCAGCAGTTCCCACCTGGACAGGGATGGTCAGCCCCAGCATTTT.

This clonotype was observed a few times. This sequence joins TRBV10-1 and TRBJ2-1; 9 nucleotides align to TRBD2. There are 16 residues in the CDR3. Germline CDR1 WNHNN, CDR2 SYGVQD (reference sequence). V trimming: 3 bases; J trimming: 9 bases; junction bases outside the gene matches: 12. The CDR3 is CASSELAGATLGEQFF. CDR3 nucleotide sequence: TGCGCCAGCAGTGAACTAGCGGGCGCTACTTTGGGTGAGCAGTTCTTC.

This clonotype was observed a few times. The chain employs TRBV19 and TRBJ1-5; D remains ambiguous. The length of the CDR3 is 15 residues. CDR1 LNHDA and CDR2 SQIVND come from the germline V gene (reference sequence). V lost 1 base to trimming and J lost 0 bases, with 7 bases between them. The CDR3 sequence is CASSIGGGSNQPQHF. CDR3 DNA: TGTGCCAGTAGTATAGGCGGAGGTAGCAATCAGCCCCAGCATTTT.

This sequence joins TRBV3-1 and TRBJ1-3; weak D call: TRBD1 (5 bases). V was pared by 2 bases and J by 0 bases, with 14 bases between. Germline values: CDR1 LGHDT, CDR2 YNNKEL (reference sequence). This CDR3 contains 17 residues. The CDR3 sequence: CASSQSSSGNSGNTIYF. As DNA, the CDR3 is TGTGCCAGCAGCCAATCCTCCTCAGGGAACTCTGGAAACACCATATATTTT.